One sample yielded the 9 T cell receptor beta chains listed below, sequenced in a study of T cell responses to AZD1222 COVID-19 vaccine. Some clones are missing from TCRdb's copy, which holds only in-frame ones; the method was immunoSEQ multiplex PCR. The sample holds under 200,000 clones; about 90% are singletons and the top ten take 2.7%. The starting material was peripheral blood, obtained on day 0 of MenACWY control vaccination. The receptors originated from an adult in good health.

The rearrangement uses TRBV29-1 and TRBJ2-7; D not certain. V was clipped by 5 bases and J by 2 bases, with 10 bases between them. Per germline, CDR1 SQVTM and CDR2 ANQGSEA. This CDR3 region has 12 residues. CDR3 loop: CSVRPGTYEQYF. Here the CDR3 DNA reads TGCAGCGTTCGTCCGGGTACCTACGAGCAGTACTTC.

This clone has just a few counts. The V and J genes are TRBV3-1 (or the pseudogene TRBV3-2) and TRBJ1-1; no definite D call. CDR1 is LGHDT, CDR2 YNNKEL, per germline (reference sequence). The CDR3 is 13 amino acids. With 5 bases removed from V and 4 bases from J, the gap between germline ends came to 11 bases. CDR3 in amino acids: CASSWRSGTEAFF. Written as DNA, the CDR3 is TGTGCCAGCAGCTGGCGAAGTGGCACTGAAGCTTTCTTT.

This clone was recorded a few times. CDR3 residues: CASGEGLAGIYEQYF. As DNA, the CDR3 is TGTGCCAGCGGCGAAGGACTAGCGGGGATTTACGAGCAGTACTTC. This chain uses TRBV2 with TRBJ2-7; 12 bases are shared with TRBD2. With 8 bases clipped from V and 4 bases from J, the junction kept 9 bases outside the gene matches. Germline V CDR1 and CDR2: SNHLY, FYNNEI. The CDR3 length is 15 residues.

The chain employs TRBV30 and TRBJ2-7; no firm D call. The CDR3 runs to 11 residues. Germline V gene sequence: CDR1 GTSNPN, CDR2 SVGIG (reference sequence). V was clipped by 4 bases and J by 2 bases, with 6 bases between them. This chain's CDR3 is CAWTSAYEQYF. DNA for the CDR3: TGTGCCTGGACTTCAGCCTACGAGCAGTACTTC.

J is TRBJ2-7 and V is TRBV4-3; maybe TRBD2 (5 bases). CDR3 length: 13 amino acids. In germline, CDR1 is LGHNA, CDR2 YSLEER. V was pared by 2 bases and J by 5 bases, with 10 bases between. CDR3 amino acids: CASSQSYGDEQYF. CDR3 nucleotides: TGCGCCAGCAGCCAATCGTACGGGGACGAGCAGTACTTC.

This rearrangement joins TRBV27 to TRBJ2-1, with D uncertain. Germline CDR1 reads MNHEY; CDR2 reads SMNVEV (reference sequence). This CDR3 contains 14 residues. The V end lost 2 bases, the J end lost 4 bases, and 9 bases lay between the germline ends. Written as DNA, the CDR3 is TGTGCCAGCAGTTTAGGTGGGATTTACAATGAGCAGTTCTTC. Protein sequence: CASSLGGIYNEQFF.

The chain joins TRBV19 to TRBJ2-7; no clear D gene. The CDR3 spans 14 residues. V lost 1 base and J 0 bases, leaving 7 bases between the germline ends. Looked up from germline, CDR1 is LNHDA and CDR2 is SQIVND (reference sequence). CDR3 in amino acids: CASSIGSNSYEQYF. The CDR3 DNA reads as TGTGCCAGTAGTATAGGCTCGAACTCCTACGAGCAGTACTTC.

The chain uses TRBV28 and TRBJ1-5, with D tentatively TRBD1 (5 bases). Trimming shortened V by 3 bases and J by 0 bases, and 9 bases separated the two germline ends. The CDR3 is made up of 15 amino acids. Per germline, CDR1 MDHEN and CDR2 SYDVKM. DNA of the CDR3: TGTGCCAGCAGTTTGGGGACCTATAGCAATCAGCCCCAGCATTTT. It codes for CASSLGTYSNQPQHF. Using reference TRBV28 and TRBJ1-5 for the parts outside the CDR3, the full variable domain is DVKVTQSSRYLVKRTGEKVFLECVQDMDHENMFWYRQDPGLGLRLIYFSYDVKMKEKGDIPEGYSVSREKKERFSLILESASTNQTSMYLCASSLGTYSNQPQHFGDGTRLSIL.

Here the CDR3 DNA reads TGTGCTAGTGGTTTGGTCCCCTTACGGACAGGGAGCTCCTACGAGCAGTACTTC. Its protein product is CASGLVPLRTGSSYEQYF. The chain combines TRBV12-5 with TRBJ2-7, with 8 bases that match TRBD1. The CDR3 is made up of 18 amino acids. V dropped 0 bases and J dropped 0; count of bases not matched to a gene: 10. Germline V gives CDR1 LGHNT, CDR2 FRNRAP.